The text below deals with one T cell receptor (beta chain). The PCR was carried out with 60 Vbeta primers and 13 Jbeta primers. The protocol was immunoSEQ multiplex PCR, while the TCRdb copy is restricted to in-frame clones and leaves out a portion. In the table there are around 160,000 clones, 75% to 90% of which are singletons. The data were obtained in a study of cytomegalovirus exposure and HLA in healthy donors. Looked up from germline, CDR1 is SGDLS and CDR2 is YYNGEE. V dropped 3 bases and J dropped 0 bases, with 10 bases sitting between them. This CDR3 is 15 amino acids long. The rearrangement uses TRBV9 and TRBJ1-3, with a possible D match to TRBD1 (6 bases). This receptor was identified in a man between 18 and 35 years old in good health and CMV-seropositive. The sequenced material came from PBMCs. The CDR3 protein is CASSAQGISGNTIYF. The CDR3 region has the DNA TGTGCCAGCAGCGCACAGGGTATCTCTGGAAACACCATATATTTT.